This T cell receptor (beta chain) stems from a study of blood T cell repertoires in COVID-19. About the study: PBMCs, B-cell-depleted T cells, or T cells were the source of the cDNA or gDNA that made up the material.

Clones were read by immunoSEQ multiplex PCR, and TCRdb kept only the in-frame ones, dropping some. The profile shows around 250,000 clones, about 80% of them singletons. The CDR3 runs 12 residues. Trimming pared 1 base from V and 3 bases from J, leaving 4 bases between. The sample comprised PBMCs or T cells enriched from blood (not recorded which). This TCR was sampled from a man aged 40-50 years who had recovered from COVID-19. The rearrangement uses TRBV12-3 or TRBV12-4 and TRBJ2-7; no clear D. The CDR3 region has the DNA TGTGCCAGCAGTTTAGACAGCTACGAGCAGTACTTC. It specifies CASSLDSYEQYF.